These T cell receptor beta chains were read from a single sample in a study of T cell responses to AZD1222 COVID-19 vaccine. Assay used: immunoSEQ multiplex PCR; TCRdb lists only in-frame clones, some missing. This sample has some 170,000 clones, with around 90% found just once. Sequenced material: peripheral blood, taken 28 days after the second dose of the MenACWY control vaccine. These receptors originate from an adult who received the MenACWY meningococcal vaccine as a control. CDR3s include the opening cysteine and the closing phenylalanine or tryptophan. The D gene is left open where the match is weak. Size is omitted from some rows. Given values are once, few, many or a class for expanded clones.

J | V | size | D | CDR3 | DNA
TRBJ2-5 | TRBV19 | - | TRBD1 | CASSIGTHRGQETQYF | TGTGCCAGTAGTATCGGCACTCACAGGGGCCAAGAGACCCAGTACTTC
TRBJ2-7 | TRBV9 | - | TRBD1 | CASSAGQGAREQYF | TGTGCCAGCAGCGCGGGACAGGGGGCGCGTGAGCAGTACTTC
TRBJ1-2 | TRBV30 | - | - | CAWSPGQYGYGYTF | TGTGCCTGGAGCCCCGGACAGTACGGCTATGGCTACACCTTC
TRBJ2-1 | TRBV28 | - | - | CASSFPAVEQFF | TGTGCCAGCAGTTTTCCAGCGGTTGAGCAGTTCTTC
TRBJ2-2 | TRBV6-5 | - | TRBD2 | CAIRFSGSNTGELFF | TGTGCCATCCGATTTAGCGGGTCGAACACCGGGGAGCTGTTTTTT
TRBJ1-3 | TRBV18 | - | TRBD1 | CASSLAVGQGTGNTIYF | TGTGCCAGCTCACTAGCAGTCGGACAGGGCACTGGAAACACCATATATTTT
TRBJ1-5 | TRBV11-3 | - | TRBD1 | CASSLCKQGAVNNQPQHF | TGTGCCAGCAGCTTATGTAAGCAGGGGGCGGTTAACAATCAGCCCCAGCATTTT
TRBJ2-7 | TRBV7-8 | - | - | CASTLLRTALPYEQYF | TGTGCCAGCACCTTATTGAGGACAGCTCTCCCCTACGAGCAGTACTTC
TRBJ1-5 | TRBV30 | few | - | CAWSVPRSGGQPQHF | TGTGCCTGGAGTGTCCCTCGGAGCGGTGGGCAGCCCCAGCATTTT
TRBJ2-1 | TRBV10-1 | - | - | CASSDGDGRVNEQFF | TGCGCCAGCAGTGACGGGGACGGGAGAGTCAATGAGCAGTTCTTC
TRBJ2-7 | TRBV2 | - | TRBD1 | CASRGQGPHEQYF | TGTGCCAGCCGCGGACAGGGCCCCCACGAGCAGTACTTC